Listed below are T cell receptor beta chains from one sample, sequenced in a study of cytomegalovirus exposure and HLA in healthy donors. Profiling relied on immunoSEQ multiplex PCR, and the TCRdb table lists in-frame clones only, not all of them. The sample yields under 150,000 clones, roughly four fifths seen once. Sequencing input: PBMCs. All receptors derive from a woman aged 45 to 65 in good health and CMV-seronegative. CDR3s include the opening cysteine and the closing phenylalanine or tryptophan. The order of the fields is V gene, J gene, clone size, D gene, CDR3 protein, CDR3 DNA. The D gene is left open where the match is weak. Only part of the rows carry a size: once, few, many, or a class if the clone is expanded.

>TRBV9|TRBJ2-7|.|TRBD2
CASSSTGGSYEQYF
TGTGCCAGCAGCTCCACGGGAGGTTCCTACGAGCAGTACTTC
>TRBV21-1|TRBJ2-3|few|.
CASSNISGGVTDTQYF
TGTGCCAGCAGCAATATCAGCGGGGGGGTTACCGATACGCAGTATTTT
>TRBV18|TRBJ2-6|.|.
CASSPVGAGANVLTF
TGTGCCAGCTCACCAGTAGGAGCTGGGGCCAACGTCCTGACTTTC
>TRBV7-2|TRBJ1-4|.|TRBD1
CASSLNRGLANEKLFF
TGTGCCAGCAGCTTAAACAGGGGTTTGGCTAATGAAAAACTGTTTTTT
>TRBV5-4|TRBJ2-3|.|TRBD2
CASSLDPSGGPSDTQYF
TGTGCCAGCAGCTTGGATCCTAGCGGGGGGCCGTCGGATACGCAGTATTTT
>TRBV28|TRBJ1-3|.|.
CATTDRGNTIYF
TGTGCCACGACGGACAGAGGAAACACCATATATTTT
>TRBV29-1|TRBJ1-4|.|.
CSVSPAGVATNEKLFF
TGCAGCGTCTCACCCGCGGGGGTTGCAACTAATGAAAAACTGTTTTTT
>TRBV30|TRBJ1-1|.|TRBD1
CAWSKGTGLEAFF
TGTGCCTGGAGTAAAGGGACAGGGCTTGAAGCTTTCTTT
>TRBV4-1|TRBJ2-2|.|TRBD2
CASSQEGSGGAGELFF
TGCGCCAGCAGCCAAGAGGGTAGCGGGGGGGCCGGGGAGCTGTTTTTT
>TRBV28|TRBJ1-2|.|TRBD1
CASSFLPGQGGGDYGYTF
TGTGCCAGCAGTTTTTTGCCGGGACAGGGTGGGGGGGACTATGGCTACACCTTC
>TRBV6-1|TRBJ1-5|.|TRBD1
CASKTDRGPDQPQHF
TGTGCCAGCAAAACAGACAGGGGGCCTGATCAGCCCCAGCATTTT
>TRBV14|TRBJ1-6|.|.
CASSQVGPGSNSPLHF
TGTGCCAGCAGCCAAGTAGGGCCAGGGTCAAATTCACCCCTCCACTTT
>TRBV5-4|TRBJ2-7|.|TRBD2
CASSPSGGSYEQYF
TGTGCCAGCAGCCCAAGCGGGGGATCCTACGAGCAGTACTTC
>TRBV5-6|TRBJ2-2|once|.
CASSLLGADTGELFF
TGTGCCAGCAGCTTGTTGGGGGCGGACACCGGGGAGCTGTTTTTT
>TRBV7-2|TRBJ1-1|.|.
CASSYGQSNTEAFF
TGTGCCAGCAGCTACGGACAGTCGAACACTGAAGCTTTCTTT
>TRBV27|TRBJ2-7|.|.
CASSSGTAGEQYF
TGTGCCAGCTCATCCGGGACCGCGGGGGAGCAGTACTTC
>TRBV5-4|TRBJ2-7|.|.
CASSLAAGTYEQYF
TGTGCCAGCAGCCTTGCGGCAGGGACCTACGAGCAGTACTTC
>TRBV30|TRBJ2-4|.|.
CAWSAPGHSNIQYF
TGTGCCTGGAGTGCACCGGGACACTCGAACATTCAGTACTTC
>TRBV28|TRBJ1-2|.|.
CAAVPAGLFAGANYGYTF
.
>TRBV28|TRBJ2-1|.|.
CASSLSGASYNEQFF
TGTGCCAGCAGTTTATCAGGGGCTTCCTACAATGAGCAGTTCTTC
>TRBV7-9|TRBJ2-3|.|TRBD2
CASSFTSGGGDTQYF
TGTGCCAGCAGCTTTACTAGCGGGGGAGGAGATACGCAGTATTTT
>TRBV7-9|TRBJ2-5|.|TRBD2
CASSPWTSGGARETQYF
TGTGCCAGCAGCCCCTGGACTAGCGGGGGGGCCCGAGAGACCCAGTACTTC
>TRBV2|TRBJ1-6|.|.
CASRFPGQPNSPLHF
TGTGCCAGCAGGTTCCCGGGACAACCCAATTCACCCCTCCACTTT
>TRBV4-3|TRBJ2-3|.|TRBD2
CASSQGSGGTDTQYF
TGCGCCAGCAGCCAAGGAAGCGGGGGCACAGATACGCAGTATTTT
>TRBV23-1|TRBJ1-2|once|.
CASENRRNYGYTF
TGCGCCAGCGAAAATCGTCGGAACTATGGCTACACCTTC
>TRBV9|TRBJ2-1|.|.
CASSVGAGVGSYNEQFF
TGTGCCAGCAGCGTAGGGGCAGGGGTCGGGTCCTACAATGAGCAGTTCTTC
>TRBV5-1|TRBJ2-7|.|TRBD2
CASSLAPSGGVRNEQYF
TGCGCCAGCAGCTTGGCCCCTAGCGGGGGGGTGAGAAACGAGCAGTACTTC
>TRBV4-1|TRBJ1-2|.|.
CASSQEHRNYGYTF
TGCGCCAGCAGCCAAGAACACAGGAACTATGGCTACACCTTC
>TRBV10-3|TRBJ1-1|few|.
CAISDLGGNTEAFF
TGTGCCATCAGTGACCTCGGGGGGAACACTGAAGCTTTCTTT
>TRBV19|TRBJ2-5|.|TRBD2
CASSIGGGLGETQYF
TGTGCCAGTAGTATAGGCGGGGGGCTCGGAGAAACCCAGTACTTC
>TRBV7-2|TRBJ1-1|.|.
CASSLAGRVAFF
TGTGCCAGCAGCTTAGCGGGCAGGGTAGCTTTCTTT
>TRBV28|TRBJ1-2|.|.
CASSFLDRNYGYTF
TGTGCCAGCAGTTTCCTAGACAGGAACTATGGCTACACCTTC
>TRBV7-9|TRBJ2-7|.|.
CASSSTGPEQYF
TGTGCCAGCAGCTCAACAGGGCCCGAGCAGTACTTC
>TRBV5-6|TRBJ2-1|few|TRBD2
CASSRVIVAGGDEQFF
TGTGCCAGCAGCCGCGTGATTGTAGCGGGGGGGGATGAGCAGTTCTTC
>TRBV28|TRBJ2-7|few|.
CASSLTAYEQYF
TGTGCCAGCAGTTTAACGGCCTACGAGCAGTACTTC
>TRBV11-1|TRBJ2-1|.|TRBD2
CASSLARTAGGEQFF
TGTGCCAGCAGCTTAGCGCGTACGGCGGGGGGGGAGCAGTTCTTC
>TRBV4-2|TRBJ2-3|few|.
CASSPTGPSTDTQYF
TGTGCCAGCAGTCCTACAGGTCCTAGCACAGATACGCAGTATTTT
>TRBV6-6|TRBJ1-4|.|.
CASVSRDTATNEKLFF
TGTGCCAGTGTGTCCCGGGACACCGCAACTAATGAAAAACTGTTTTTT
>TRBV5-6|TRBJ2-7|few|.
CASSLAGGGFSYEQYF
TGTGCCAGCAGCTTGGCAGGCGGGGGCTTCTCCTACGAGCAGTACTTC
>TRBV2|TRBJ1-6|.|.
CASRVSRDTYSYNSPLHF
TGTGCCAGCAGAGTATCCCGGGACACATACTCCTATAATTCACCCCTCCACTTT
>TRBV7-9|TRBJ2-1|few|.
CASSLSRLVVYNEQFF
TGTGCCAGCAGCTTATCTAGACTAGTCGTCTACAATGAGCAGTTCTTC
>TRBV29-1|TRBJ2-3|once|.
CSVEDSGRESPDTQYF
TGCAGCGTTGAAGATAGCGGTAGGGAGTCCCCAGATACGCAGTATTTT
>TRBV19|TRBJ2-7|.|.
CASSIEMGTGTYEQYF
TGTGCCAGTAGTATCGAAATGGGGACTGGTACTTACGAGCAGTACTTC
>TRBV4-1|TRBJ2-7|.|TRBD1
CASSQAERGTVSHEQYF
TGCGCCAGCAGCCAGGCCGAAAGGGGGACAGTGTCCCACGAGCAGTACTTC